This entry concerns a single TCR beta chain. Its antigen is still unknown. No base quality values were provided; no much bigger clone lies one nucleotide off. Patients with a history of autoimmune disease or receiving systemic immunosuppression were excluded from the trial. Peripheral blood for TCR sequencing was drawn from every dose cohort at baseline, at cycle 4 day 1 and at cycle 7 day 1. The samples were taken from a phase I, first-in-human, multicenter, open-label dose-escalation trial of ivuxolimab. Adults with locally advanced or metastatic melanoma, renal cell carcinoma, hepatocellular carcinoma or head and neck squamous cell carcinoma were enrolled in the trial. Before TCR sequencing, CD4+ and CD8+ T cells were separately sorted from peripheral blood. The data were taken from a study of OX40 agonist ivuxolimab in advanced cancers. Regarding the complete study: Ivuxolimab, which targeted the costimulatory receptor OX40 (CD134), was an agonistic, fully human IgG2 monoclonal antibody. The paper reports the monotherapy dose-escalation portion (N of about 52 patients) of the phase I ivuxolimab trial. Patients were allowed to have had prior anti-PD-1, anti-PD-L1 or anti-CTLA-4 therapy, and approximately 40% of the dose-escalation patients had previously received checkpoint inhibitors. A male proportion of 70% to 90% and a mean age of around 60 years, ranging from 23 to 79, were recorded for the dose-escalation cohort. Partial responses were achieved by three dose-escalation patients, of whom one had hepatocellular carcinoma and two had cutaneous melanoma. Intravenous ivuxolimab was administered to patients every 2 weeks at six dose levels: 0.01, 0.1, 0.3, 1.5, 3 and 10 mg/kg. Peripheral TCRbeta sequencing was intended to test whether TCR sequence diversity was altered and clonal T-cell expansion was caused by ivuxolimab. Among the roughly 52 dose-escalation patients, about 20 had hepatocellular carcinoma, roughly 15 melanoma, 9 renal cell carcinoma and 9 head and neck cancer. Beyond this particular receptor, the publication reports: Low levels of normalized T-cell clonal expansion were also shown by some nonresponding patients. In the 0.1-3.0 mg/kg groups, partial responders had among the lowest normalized peripheral clonal expansion, particularly in CD8+ T cells. The antigen specificity of the peripheral T cells that underwent clonal expansion was not determined. After ivuxolimab, expanded clones were on average more numerous among CD8+ T cells than among CD4+ T cells. Clonal expansion of both CD4+ and CD8+ blood T cells was observed from baseline to week 6 at doses 0.1 to 3.0 mg/kg.

To sequence the TCRbeta CDR3 region, genomic DNA was isolated from the sorted cells. TCRbeta CDR3 regions were sequenced using the immunoSEQ Assay. This immuneACCESS table, as held by TCRdb, lists in-frame sequences with V and J called but not all clones. Of the missing ones, under half trace to an unresolved V gene in checked studies; the others have no known cause. For this sample there are about 5,100 clones; roughly three fifths appear just once. The top ten constitute around 42% of the sample. Relative to germline, V is missing 7 bases and J is missing 4 bases, with 7 bases of the junction outside any gene match. CDR3 length: 15 amino acids, cysteine to phenylalanine. CDR3 DNA only is kept here, 45 bases in frame from base 1. CDR1 and CDR2, per the germline V gene (reference sequence), are LNHDA and SQIVND.

The chain links TRBV19 with TRBJ2-1; 10 nucleotides in the junction match TRBD1. The sample was CD4+ or CD8+ T cells sorted from blood, taken in a trial of the OX40 agonist ivuxolimab. The clonotype comes from an adult with an advanced solid tumor such as melanoma, head and neck, liver or kidney cancer. The DNA sequence is given as TGTGCCAGTACCATGCGACAGGGGGCTTACAATGAGCAGTTCTTC. Its translation is CASTMRQGAYNEQFF.